The 4 T cell receptor beta chains reported below all come from one sample, sequenced in a study of blood T cell repertoires in COVID-19. Some clones are missing from TCRdb's copy, which holds only in-frame ones; the method was immunoSEQ multiplex PCR. The sample lists around 16,000 clones, about 80% occurring once. The sample comprised peripheral blood. These receptors came from a man aged 65-85 years with active or convalescent COVID-19.

The chain employs TRBV7-8 and TRBJ1-1; 9 bases fit TRBD1. V was pared by 4 bases and J by 1 base, with 7 bases of the junction left unmatched. CDR1 SGHVS and CDR2 FQNEAQ come from the germline V gene. The CDR3 loop spans 16 amino acids. The CDR3 DNA reads as TGTGCCAGCAGCTCCAGAAACAGGGGGCCGAACACTGAAGCTTTCTTT. It is translated as CASSSRNRGPNTEAFF.

A few counts support this clone. The chain links TRBV4-1 to TRBJ1-4, with D possibly being TRBD1 (5 bases). Per germline, CDR1 MGHRA and CDR2 YSYEKL. The CDR3 has 14 residues. Trimming stripped 6 bases from V and 8 bases from J, with 16 bases between. The CDR3, as DNA: TGCGCCAGCAGGTTCCGGGACGGAGGGGAAAAACTGTTTTTT. It translates to CASRFRDGGEKLFF.

The chain links TRBV6-6 to TRBJ1-2; TRBD1 might be the D (6 bases). The V end lost 5 bases, the J end lost 1 base, and 20 bases lay between the germline ends. Germline V lookup: CDR1 MNHNY, CDR2 SVGAGI (reference sequence). The CDR3 consists of 17 residues. CDR3 sequence reads: CASSQSWTARFNYGYTF. Written as DNA, the CDR3 is TGTGCCAGCAGTCAATCATGGACAGCGAGATTTAACTATGGCTACACCTTC.

V gene TRBV10-3 combines with J gene TRBJ1-5; 8 nucleotides agree with TRBD1. V shed 11 bases and J 2 bases; nucleotides not matched to a gene: 8. Germline V gene lookup returns CDR1 ENHRY and CDR2 SYGVKD. CDR3 length: 14 amino acids. CDR3 sequence reads: CASKTGDGNQPQHF. As DNA, the CDR3 is TGTGCCTCGAAGACAGGGGATGGCAATCAGCCCCAGCATTTT.